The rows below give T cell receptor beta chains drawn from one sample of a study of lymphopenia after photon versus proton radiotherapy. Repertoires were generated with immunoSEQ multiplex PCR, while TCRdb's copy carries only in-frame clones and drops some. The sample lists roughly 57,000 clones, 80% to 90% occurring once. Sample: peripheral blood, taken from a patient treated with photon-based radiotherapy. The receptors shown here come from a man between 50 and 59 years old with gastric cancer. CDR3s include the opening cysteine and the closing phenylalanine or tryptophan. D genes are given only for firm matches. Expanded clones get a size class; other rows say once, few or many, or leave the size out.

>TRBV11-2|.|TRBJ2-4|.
TGTGCCAGCAGCTTAGATGGGGGTAACAGCATTCAGTACTTC
CASSLDGGNSIQYF
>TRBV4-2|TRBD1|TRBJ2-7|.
TGTGCCAGCAGCCAGGGCCTGGGACAGCTCTACGAGCAGTACTTC
CASSQGLGQLYEQYF
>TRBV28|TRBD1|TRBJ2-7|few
TGTGCCAGCCTGACAGGGAGCTCCTACGAGCAGTACTTC
CASLTGSSYEQYF
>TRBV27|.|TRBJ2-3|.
TGTGCCAGCAGTTTATTGAGGGGCTTAAGCACAGATACGCAGTATTTT
CASSLLRGLSTDTQYF
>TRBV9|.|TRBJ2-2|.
TGTGCCAGCAGCGAATTTACCGGGGAGCTGTTTTTT
CASSEFTGELFF
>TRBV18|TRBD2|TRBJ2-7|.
TGTGCCAGCTCACCAGAGGGACTAGCTGGTCACGAGCAGTACTTC
CASSPEGLAGHEQYF
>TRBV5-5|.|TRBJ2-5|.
TGTGCCAGCAGCCTCCGGGGGATGGGAAACAAAGAGACCCAGTACTTC
CASSLRGMGNKETQYF
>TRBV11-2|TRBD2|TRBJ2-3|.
TGTGCCAGCAGCTCTAGCGGGACTAGCGGGGATACGCAGTATTTT
CASSSSGTSGDTQYF
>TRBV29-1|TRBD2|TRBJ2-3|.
TGCAGCGTTGAAGGCGGGAGGGGCGCAGATACGCAGTATTTT
CSVEGGRGADTQYF
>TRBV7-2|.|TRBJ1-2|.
TGTGCCAGCAGCCCCCTCAGGGGTGGCTACACCTTC
CASSPLRGGYTF
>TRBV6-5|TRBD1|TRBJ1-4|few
TGTGCCAGCAGTTACTCCCAGGGGGCAGGGGAAAAACTGTTTTTT
CASSYSQGAGEKLFF
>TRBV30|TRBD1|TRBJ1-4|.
TGTGCCTGGAGCCGACAGGGAGCCAATGAAAAACTGTTTTTT
CAWSRQGANEKLFF
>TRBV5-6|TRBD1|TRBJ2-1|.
TGTGCCAGCAGCCTCATCGGGACAGAGGACTACAATGAGCAGTTCTTC
CASSLIGTEDYNEQFF
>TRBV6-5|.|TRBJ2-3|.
TGTGCCAGCAGTTACGACAGAGTCACAGATACGCAGTATTTT
CASSYDRVTDTQYF
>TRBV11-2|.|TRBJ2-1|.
TGTGCCAGCAGCTTCGGGCGGGGTGACGGTGAGCAGTTCTTC
CASSFGRGDGEQFF
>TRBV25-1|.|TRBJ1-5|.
TGTGCCAGCAGTGGGAGCAATCAGCCCCAGCATTTT
CASSGSNQPQHF
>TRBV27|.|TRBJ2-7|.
TGTGCCAGCAGTCCAGGGTTCGGGGCCTACGAGCAGTACTTC
CASSPGFGAYEQYF
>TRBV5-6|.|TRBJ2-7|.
TGTGCCAGCAGCTTGTACGGTAGAGACGAGCAGTACTTC
CASSLYGRDEQYF
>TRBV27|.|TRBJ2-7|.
TGTGCCAGCAGTTTCGCGCTGGTTGGCCACGAGCAGTACTTC
CASSFALVGHEQYF
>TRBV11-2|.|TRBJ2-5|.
TGTGCCAGCAACCCCGGGAGATTAACAAAACAAGAGACCCAGTACTTC
CASNPGRLTKQETQYF
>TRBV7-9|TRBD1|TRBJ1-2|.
TGTGCCAGCAGCGCCTCAGGGGGCAGTGGCTACACCTTC
CASSASGGSGYTF
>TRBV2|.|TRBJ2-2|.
TGTGCCAGCAGTGAAACTACACCGAACACCGGGGAGCTGTTTTTT
CASSETTPNTGELFF
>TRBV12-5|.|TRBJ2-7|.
TGTGCTAGTGGTTTGGACCCAGGGTACGAGCAGTACTTC
CASGLDPGYEQYF
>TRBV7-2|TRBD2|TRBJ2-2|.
TGTGCCAGCAGCCCCCTCGGGGGGTATGGAACCGGGGAGCTGTTTTTT
CASSPLGGYGTGELFF
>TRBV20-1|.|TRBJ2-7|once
TGCAGTGCTAGTGTGGGGGGACCGCAGTACTTC
CSASVGGPQYF
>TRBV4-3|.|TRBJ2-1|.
TGCGCCAGCAGCCAAGACCTTCTAAAGGAGCAGTTCTTC
CASSQDLLKEQFF
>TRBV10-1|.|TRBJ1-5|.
TGCGTCAGCAGTGAGTTTGAGAGTACTGGGAATCAGCCCCAGCATTTT
CVSSEFESTGNQPQHF
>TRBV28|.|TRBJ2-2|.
TGTGCCAGCAGACGGACCATAAACACCGGGGAGCTGTTTTTT
CASRRTINTGELFF
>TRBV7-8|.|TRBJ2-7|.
TGTGCCAGCAGCTCAGGGTGGGGGAGCTACGAGCAGTACTTC
CASSSGWGSYEQYF
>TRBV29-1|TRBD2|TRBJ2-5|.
TGCAGCGTTGACGCGGGAGGGCCCATGGGTCCAGAGACCCAGTACTTC
CSVDAGGPMGPETQYF
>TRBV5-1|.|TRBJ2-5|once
TGCGCCAGCAGCCGTCTGGACTACATCAGGGAGACCCAGTACTTC
CASSRLDYIRETQYF
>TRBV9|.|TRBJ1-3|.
TGTGCCAGCAGCGTAGGGGGCGCGGGGGCCACCATATATTTT
CASSVGGAGATIYF
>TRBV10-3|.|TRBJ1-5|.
TGTGCCATCAGTGAGTCTGAGGTTGGGGACAATCAGCCCCAGCATTTT
CAISESEVGDNQPQHF
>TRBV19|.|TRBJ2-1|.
TGTGCCAGTAGTATTGGGTTGGATGAGCAGTTCTTC
CASSIGLDEQFF
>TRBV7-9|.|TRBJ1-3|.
TGTGCCACCCCAGGGGCTCGGAGGGGCAACACCATATATTTT
CATPGARRGNTIYF